The rows below give T cell receptor beta chains drawn from one sample of a study of blood T cell repertoires in COVID-19. TCRdb's table, derived via immunoSEQ multiplex PCR, lists solely in-frame clones and lacks some. The sample has about 40,000 clones, approximately 90% seen once; the top ten hold roughly a tenth. Material: peripheral blood. These receptors all come from a woman older than 75 with active COVID-19. CDR3s include the opening cysteine and the closing phenylalanine or tryptophan. D genes are given only for firm matches. Clone size appears in some rows only: once, few, many, or a class for an expanded clone.

j_gene: TRBJ1-6; abundance: .; v_gene: TRBV4-3; d_gene: .; CDR3aa: CASSQARSPLHF; CDR3nt: TGCGCCAGCAGCCAAGCGCGGTCACCCCTCCACTTT
j_gene: TRBJ2-7; abundance: .; v_gene: TRBV28; d_gene: .; CDR3aa: CASSPSGVGGYEQYF; CDR3nt: TGTGCCAGCAGCCCGTCAGGGGTAGGGGGCTACGAGCAGTACTTC
j_gene: TRBJ1-1; abundance: .; v_gene: TRBV29-1; d_gene: TRBD1; CDR3aa: CSEKATGGGTEAFF; CDR3nt: TGCAGCGAGAAAGCGACAGGGGGTGGCACTGAAGCTTTCTTT
j_gene: TRBJ2-2; abundance: once; v_gene: TRBV5-4; d_gene: TRBD1; CDR3aa: CASSAFGTGHGELFF; CDR3nt: TGTGCCAGCAGCGCGTTCGGGACAGGGCACGGGGAGCTGTTTTTT
j_gene: TRBJ2-6; abundance: .; v_gene: TRBV19; d_gene: .; CDR3aa: CASKGRASGANVLTF; CDR3nt: TGTGCCAGTAAAGGGCGGGCCTCTGGGGCCAACGTCCTGACTTTC
j_gene: TRBJ2-7; abundance: .; v_gene: TRBV12-2; d_gene: .; CDR3aa: CASRPTGQGFYEQYF; CDR3nt: TGTGCAAGTCGCCCCACGGGACAGGGGTTCTACGAGCAGTACTTC
j_gene: TRBJ2-7; abundance: .; v_gene: TRBV3-1/TRBV3-2; d_gene: TRBD1; CDR3aa: CASSRGQYEQYF; CDR3nt: TGTGCCAGCAGCCGGGGACAGTACGAGCAGTACTTC
j_gene: TRBJ2-1; abundance: .; v_gene: TRBV2; d_gene: TRBD2; CDR3aa: CASSLERGGQGSYPRNEQFF; CDR3nt: TGTGCCAGCAGTTTAGAGCGGGGAGGCCAGGGAAGTTATCCTAGGAATGAGCAGTTCTTC
j_gene: TRBJ2-1; abundance: .; v_gene: TRBV4-3; d_gene: .; CDR3aa: CASSPGTKSYNEQFF; CDR3nt: TGCGCCAGCAGCCCCGGGACAAAATCCTACAATGAGCAGTTCTTC
j_gene: TRBJ2-1; abundance: once; v_gene: TRBV5-1; d_gene: TRBD1; CDR3aa: CASSITGADNEQFF; CDR3nt: TGCGCCAGCAGCATCACAGGGGCGGACAATGAGCAGTTCTTC
j_gene: TRBJ2-5; abundance: .; v_gene: TRBV18; d_gene: TRBD2; CDR3aa: CASSSQAGVQETQYF; CDR3nt: TGTGCCAGCTCATCTCAAGCGGGGGTCCAAGAGACCCAGTACTTC